These 20 T cell receptor beta chains originate from one sample sequenced in a study of blood T cell repertoires in COVID-19. Assay: immunoSEQ multiplex PCR; the TCRdb copy retains only in-frame clones and omits some. The table includes about 250,000 clones, around 83% detected once. Sequenced material: peripheral blood. These receptors all come from a woman aged 40-49 years who had recovered from COVID-19.

The chain carries TRBV28 and TRBJ2-3; 11 nucleotides line up with TRBD1. Looked up from germline, CDR1 is MDHEN and CDR2 is SYDVKM. The CDR3 is made up of 16 amino acids. Trimming at V came to 10 bases and at J to 3 bases, leaving 12 bases not matched to a gene. The CDR3 DNA reads as TGTGCCACCAACCAGGGGACAGGGGGTGTAACAGATACGCAGTATTTT. It is translated as CATNQGTGGVTDTQYF.

A remark on this clone: A read error may produce the germline difference seen at one junction end. The rearrangement joins TRBV6-6 to TRBJ1-3, with unresolved D. The CDR3 totals 15 residues. CDR1 is MNHNY and CDR2 is SVGAGI in the germline V gene (reference sequence). This CDR3 is CASSYSILRVDTIYF. The CDR3 coding sequence is TGTGCCAGCAGCTACTCGATTCTTCGGGTTGACACCATATATTTT.

The J gene is TRBJ2-6, the V gene TRBV5-4, with D unresolved. Germline V gene lookup returns CDR1 SGHNT and CDR2 YYREEE (reference sequence). This CDR3 is built from 15 residues. Trimming shortened V by 4 bases and J by 2 bases, and 10 bases separated the two germline ends. CDR3 in DNA: TGTGCCAGCAGCGAAAGAGTTGCTGGGGCCAACGTCCTGACTTTC. Amino acids: CASSERVAGANVLTF.

This clone was counted a single time. This chain uses TRBV24-1 with TRBJ2-1, with 8 bases that match TRBD2. The CDR3 is 15 amino acids. The germline V gene encodes CDR1 KGHDR and CDR2 SFDVKD. V was pared by 0 bases and J by 8 bases, with 5 bases of the junction left unmatched. The CDR3 reads CATSDLPGTSHEQFF. The CDR3 DNA sequence: TGTGCCACCAGTGATTTGCCCGGGACTAGTCATGAGCAGTTCTTC.

This CDR3 reads CASKGLAGATGELFF. The CDR3 DNA reads TGTGCCAGCAAGGGACTAGCGGGTGCTACCGGGGAGCTGTTTTTT. J is TRBJ2-2 and V is TRBV28; 12 bases match TRBD2. This CDR3 spans 15 amino acids. Germline V lookup: CDR1 MDHEN, CDR2 SYDVKM. V dropped 7 bases and J dropped 5; count of bases not matched to a gene: 5.

This chain joins TRBV9 and TRBJ1-2, with TRBD1 matching over 9 bases. CDR3 length: 14 amino acids. Trimming at V came to 4 bases and at J to 7 bases, leaving 8 bases not matched to a gene. The germline gives CDR1 SGDLS, CDR2 YYNGEE. The CDR3 sequence: CASSFEQGAGGYTF. As DNA, the CDR3 is TGTGCCAGCAGCTTCGAACAGGGGGCAGGTGGCTACACCTTC.

The chain links TRBV2 to TRBJ2-3, with 11 bases that match TRBD1. V was pared by 8 bases and J by 1 base, with 5 bases of the junction left unmatched. This CDR3 is 15 amino acids long. CDR1 is SNHLY, CDR2 FYNNEI, per germline. The CDR3: CASGGTGGGTDTQYF. CDR3 bases: TGTGCCAGCGGAGGGACAGGGGGTGGCACAGATACGCAGTATTTT.

The rearrangement uses TRBV30 and TRBJ1-2, with D tentatively TRBD1 (6 bases). Trimming shortened V by 1 base and J by 6 bases, and 9 bases separated the two germline ends. Per the germline V gene, CDR1 is GTSNPN and CDR2 is SVGIG (reference sequence). This CDR3 has 12 amino acids. The CDR3 sequence: CAWSGTVNGYTF. The CDR3 DNA sequence: TGTGCCTGGAGTGGGACAGTCAATGGCTACACCTTC.

V gene TRBV3-1 (or the pseudogene TRBV3-2) combines with J gene TRBJ2-7; 12 bases match TRBD2. Trimming cost V 2 bases and J 2 bases; bases outside gene matches: 4. Germline values: CDR1 LGHDT, CDR2 YNNKEL (reference sequence). The CDR3 has 16 amino acids. The CDR3: CASSQSWTSGTYEQYF. The CDR3 DNA sequence: TGTGCCAGCAGCCAATCCTGGACTAGCGGGACCTACGAGCAGTACTTC.

This chain joins TRBV4-2 and TRBJ1-6; D perhaps matches TRBD1 (5 bases). Germline lookup yields CDR1 LGHNA and CDR2 YNFKEQ. The CDR3 loop spans 14 amino acids. V was trimmed by 1 base and J by 9 bases, leaving 10 bases between them. Here the CDR3 reads CASSQGQGSSPLHF. The CDR3 nucleotides are TGTGCCAGCAGCCAAGGGCAGGGAAGTTCACCCCTCCACTTT.

This sequence joins TRBV5-1 and TRBJ1-6; a weak D match, TRBD1 (6 bases). The CDR3 has 16 residues. V lost 3 bases, J lost 7 bases, and 17 bases lay in between. Per the germline V gene, CDR1 is SGHRS and CDR2 is YFSETQ. CDR3 nucleotide sequence: TGCGCCAGCAGCTCCGGACTGGGACAACGAAATTCACCCCTCCACTTT. It encodes CASSSGLGQRNSPLHF.

The chain links TRBV5-4 to TRBJ1-6, with 7 bases lining up with TRBD1. V shed 7 bases, J shed 10 bases, and the junction held 11 bases outside the gene matches. Germline assignment: CDR1 SGHNT and CDR2 YYREEE (reference sequence). CDR3 length: 14 amino acids. The CDR3 loop is CASAPNRGASPLHF. The CDR3 DNA reads TGTGCCAGCGCCCCGAACAGGGGCGCATCACCCCTCCACTTT.

The chain recombines TRBV4-1 with TRBJ2-1, with 13 bases identical to TRBD2. There are 16 residues in the CDR3. Per the germline V gene, CDR1 is MGHRA and CDR2 is YSYEKL. With V trimmed by 1 base and J by 9 bases, 6 bases remained unmatched. This CDR3 reads CASSQVALAGGREQFF. The CDR3 nucleotides read TGCGCCAGCAGCCAAGTGGCACTAGCGGGGGGGCGTGAGCAGTTCTTC.

The rearrangement joins TRBV5-1 to TRBJ2-2; TRBD2 agrees at 10 bases. The germline CDR1 and CDR2 sequences are SGHRS and YFSETQ. This CDR3 region has 16 residues. V shed 4 bases, J shed 6 bases, and the junction held 9 bases outside the gene matches. CDR3 sequence reads: CASSPGSGGTPGELFF. The CDR3 nucleotides are TGCGCCAGCAGCCCCGGTAGCGGGGGGACCCCCGGGGAGCTGTTTTTT.

This chain joins TRBV2 and TRBJ1-3; no definite D call. V gave up 6 bases and J gave up 1 base, with 7 bases separating them. This CDR3 spans 13 amino acids. Germline lookup yields CDR1 SNHLY and CDR2 FYNNEI. The CDR3 DNA is TGTGCCAGCAGGAGGTCGTCTGGAAACACCATATATTTT. This translates into CASRRSSGNTIYF. The whole variable domain, filled in from reference TRBV2 and TRBJ1-3, reads EPEVTQTPSHQVTQMGQEVILRCVPISNHLYFYWYRQILGQKVEFLVSFYNNEISEKSEIFDDQFSVERPDGSNFTLKIRSTKLEDSAMYFCASRRSSGNTIYFGEGSWLTVV.

CDR3 sequence reads: CASSGTGWQPQHF. The CDR3 coding sequence is TGTGCCAGCAGTGGGACAGGGTGGCAGCCCCAGCATTTT. V gene TRBV12-3 or TRBV12-4 combines with J gene TRBJ1-5; 9 positions match TRBD1. The V and J ends lost 5 bases and 7 bases, in that order; junction bases with no gene match: 3. The CDR3 is 13 amino acids.

The rearrangement joins TRBV9 to TRBJ1-3; the match to TRBD1 covers 8 bases. V lost 3 bases, J lost 2 bases, and 4 bases stayed unmatched. Germline V gives CDR1 SGDLS, CDR2 YYNGEE. The CDR3 covers 15 residues. The CDR3 sequence: CASSARGLPGNTIYF. CDR3 in DNA: TGTGCCAGCAGCGCCAGGGGGCTGCCTGGAAACACCATATATTTT.

This clone was counted only a few times. The rearrangement links TRBV4-2 to TRBJ2-5; a weak D match, TRBD2 (6 bases). The length of the CDR3 is 18 residues. Trimming took 0 bases from V and 1 from J, leaving 18 bases between them. Germline V gene data show CDR1 as LGHNA and CDR2 as YNFKEQ. In nucleotides, the CDR3 is TGTGCCAGCAGCCAAGACCCGGTGACTAGGAGGGCCCAAGAGACCCAGTACTTC. This translates into CASSQDPVTRRAQETQYF.

This chain joins TRBV12-3 or TRBV12-4 and TRBJ2-1; 7 bases agree with TRBD2. Trimming at V came to 6 bases and at J to 6 bases, leaving 5 bases not matched to a gene. The CDR3 loop spans 13 amino acids. CDR3 in amino acids: CASSPGTTNEQFF. The CDR3 bases are TGTGCCAGCAGCCCGGGGACTACCAATGAGCAGTTCTTC.

The chain carries TRBV9 and TRBJ1-2, with 8 positions matching TRBD1. Germline V gene lookup returns CDR1 SGDLS and CDR2 YYNGEE. This CDR3 is built from 14 residues. The J segment lost 5 bases and the V segment lost 4 bases, leaving 7 bases of the junction unmatched. The CDR3 nucleotides are TGTGCCAGCAGCACCGGACAGGGCTGGTATGGCTACACCTTC. Its translation is CASSTGQGWYGYTF.